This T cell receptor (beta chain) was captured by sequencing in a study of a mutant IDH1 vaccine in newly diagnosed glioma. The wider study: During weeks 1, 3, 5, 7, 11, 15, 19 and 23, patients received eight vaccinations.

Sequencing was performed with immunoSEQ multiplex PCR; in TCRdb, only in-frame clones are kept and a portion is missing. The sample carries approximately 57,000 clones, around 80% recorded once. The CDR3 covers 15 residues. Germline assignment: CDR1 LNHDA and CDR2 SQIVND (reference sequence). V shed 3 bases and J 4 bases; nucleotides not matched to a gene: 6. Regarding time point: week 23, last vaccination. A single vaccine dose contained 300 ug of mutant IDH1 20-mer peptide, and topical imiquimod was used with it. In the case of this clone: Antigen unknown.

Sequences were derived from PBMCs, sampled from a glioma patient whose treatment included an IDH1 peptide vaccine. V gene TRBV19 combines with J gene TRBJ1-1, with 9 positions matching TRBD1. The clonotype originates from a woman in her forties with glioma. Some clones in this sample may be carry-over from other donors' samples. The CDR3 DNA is TGTGCCAGTAGTATCGGGGACAGGGTGTCCACTGAAGCTTTCTTT. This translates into CASSIGDRVSTEAFF.